These 6 T cell receptor beta chains originate from one sample sequenced in a study of blood T cells in healthy people across ages. Primers used in a second PCR of about 6 to 12 cycles were a sample-barcoded 5' primer and a J-beta primer mix. From the 5' RACE reads, TCRdb called clonotypes with MiXCR, one entry per CDR3 protein. The data hold 730,000 or so distinct CDR3 sequences, with roughly two fifths observed a single time. Sequences were obtained from blood. Receptors were obtained from an elderly man in good health.

This clonotype has just a few counts. The chain recombines TRBV7-9 with TRBJ2-3, with 7 bases aligning to TRBD2. The CDR3 sequence is 16 residues long. V lost 4 bases, J lost 0 bases, and 7 bases stayed unmatched. The germline gives CDR1 SEHNR, CDR2 FQNEAQ (reference sequence). CDR3: CASSSGAGPSTDTQYF. The CDR3 DNA reads TGTGCCAGCAGCTCCGGAGCGGGGCCTAGCACAGATACGCAGTATTTT.

The rearrangement links TRBV12-3 or TRBV12-4 to TRBJ2-6; D unresolved. CDR3 length equals 17 residues. V lost 1 base and J 0 bases, leaving 10 bases between the germline ends. CDR3 DNA: TGTGCCAGCAGTTTAGACAGATTCCTCTCTGGGGCCAACGTCCTGACTTTC. Translating gives CASSLDRFLSGANVLTF.

The rearrangement uses TRBV4-1 and TRBJ2-4, with TRBD2 matching 8 bases. The germline V gene encodes CDR1 MGHRA and CDR2 YSYEKL. V lost 1 base and J lost 9; bases outside the gene matches: 2. There are 13 residues in the CDR3. The CDR3 loop is CASSQAGGGIQYF. DNA of the CDR3: TGCGCCAGCAGCCAAGCCGGGGGGGGCATTCAGTACTTC.

The V call is TRBV6-1, the J call TRBJ2-4; 14 positions agree with TRBD2. Germline values: CDR1 MNHNS, CDR2 SASEGT. This CDR3 comprises 18 residues. V was pared by 9 bases and J by 13 bases, with 23 bases of the junction left unmatched. The CDR3 sequence: CARDQTSGRAFSYNEQYF. CDR3 nucleotides: TGTGCCAGAGACCAGACTAGCGGGAGGGCCTTCTCCTACAATGAGCAGTACTTC.

Details on this clonotype: A much more abundant neighbour one base away suggests this may be a read error. J is TRBJ1-1 and V is TRBV5-6; tentative D call: TRBD1 (6 bases). The CDR3 extends over 13 amino acids. Germline CDR1 SGHDT, CDR2 YYEEEE. Trimming removed 4 bases from V and 3 bases from J, with 10 bases in between. CDR3 in DNA: TGTGCCAGCAGCACCGGACAGCACACTGAAGCTTTCTTT. It yields the protein CASSTGQHTEAFF.

This clonotype was detected only a few times. The chain combines TRBV9 with TRBJ2-1, with D maybe TRBD2 (5 bases). Trimming stripped 0 bases from V and 6 bases from J, with 16 bases between. The CDR3 has 16 residues. Germline CDR1 is SGDLS and CDR2 is YYNGEE. CDR3 sequence: CASSVDMRGIANEQFF. Written as DNA, the CDR3 is TGTGCCAGCAGCGTAGATATGAGAGGGATAGCCAATGAGCAGTTCTTC.